This passage covers 25 T cell receptor beta chains from one sample sequenced in a study of blood T cell repertoires in COVID-19. This table comes from immunoSEQ multiplex PCR, and its TCRdb copy is limited to in-frame clones, with some not included. The top ten clones hold 3.5% to 5.5% of a sample with hundreds of thousands of clones, 75% to 90% of them seen once. The sequenced sample consisted of PBMCs or T cells enriched from blood (not recorded which). The source is a woman younger than 45 who had been exposed to COVID-19.

The J gene is TRBJ2-7, the V gene TRBV4-1, with 8 bases lining up with TRBD1. The V segment lost 0 bases and the J segment 8 bases; nucleotides outside the gene matches: 12. CDR1 and CDR2 (germline): MGHRA, YSYEKL. This CDR3 is 16 amino acids long. CDR3 DNA sequence: TGCGCCAGCAGCCAAGATCCTAGGACAGGGTCTACCCAGCAGTACTTC. The encoded protein is CASSQDPRTGSTQQYF.

The gene calls are TRBV11-2 and TRBJ1-6; D is undetermined. Germline CDR1 and CDR2: SGHAT and FQNNGV. The V end was cut by 5 bases, the J end by 0 bases, with 14 bases between. The length of the CDR3 is 17 residues. Here the CDR3 DNA reads TGTGCCAGCAGCCCCGAAACAGTTAGCTCCTATAATTCACCCCTCCACTTT. Protein: CASSPETVSSYNSPLHF.

The CDR3 loop reads CASKGRGELFF. CDR3 nucleotides: TGTGCCAGTAAAGGGAGGGGGGAGCTGTTTTTT. V gene TRBV19 combines with J gene TRBJ2-2, with a weak D call TRBD2 (6 bases). This CDR3 has 11 residues. CDR1 and CDR2 (germline): LNHDA, SQIVND (reference sequence). The V and J ends lost 7 bases and 8 bases respectively, with 8 bases between them.

The chain is built from TRBV2 and TRBJ2-3; 8 nucleotides line up with TRBD1. V dropped 8 bases and J dropped 8; count of bases not matched to a gene: 3. CDR3 length equals 11 residues. Germline V lookup: CDR1 SNHLY, CDR2 FYNNEI. The CDR3 DNA is TGTGCCAGCCAGGGGGCTGGTACGCAGTATTTT. As protein: CASQGAGTQYF. Full variable domain (missing parts from reference TRBV2 and TRBJ2-3): EPEVTQTPSHQVTQMGQEVILRCVPISNHLYFYWYRQILGQKVEFLVSFYNNEISEKSEIFDDQFSVERPDGSNFTLKIRSTKLEDSAMYFCASQGAGTQYFGPGTRLTVL.

The gene calls are TRBV7-2 and TRBJ1-1; D remains ambiguous. Deletions cut 5 bases from V and 1 base from J, with 8 bases between. The CDR3 is 13 amino acids. From germline, CDR1 is SGHTA and CDR2 FQGNSA. CDR3 loop: CASSDTANTEAFF. In nucleotides, the CDR3 is TGTGCCAGCAGCGATACAGCGAACACTGAAGCTTTCTTT.

The CDR3 here is CASSEPRAYEQYF. In nucleotides, the CDR3 is TGTGCCAGCAGTGAGCCCAGGGCGTACGAGCAGTACTTC. The V gene is TRBV2, the J gene TRBJ2-7, with a tentative D call TRBD1 (5 bases). Trimming cost V 3 bases and J 4 bases, with 10 bases left between them. CDR1 SNHLY and CDR2 FYNNEI come from the germline V gene. CDR3 length equals 13 residues.

This chain joins TRBV5-6 and TRBJ2-3; TRBD2 matches 11 bases. The CDR3 loop spans 16 amino acids. The V gene end was trimmed by 4 bases and the J gene end by 7 bases; junction bases not matched to a gene: 11. Germline CDR1 is SGHDT and CDR2 is YYEEEE. CDR3: CASSPGLAEPLHTQYF. DNA of the CDR3: TGTGCCAGCAGCCCGGGACTAGCGGAACCACTTCATACGCAGTATTTT.

V gene TRBV10-2 combines with J gene TRBJ1-1, with unresolved D. Germline loops: CDR1 WSHSY, CDR2 SAAADI. The CDR3 is 15 residues long. V gave up 0 bases and J gave up 0 bases, with 8 bases separating them. Written as DNA, the CDR3 is TGCGCCAGCAGTGAGTCGTTGGGCGTGAACACTGAAGCTTTCTTT. Its translation is CASSESLGVNTEAFF.

This clone showed up just a few times. The chain recombines TRBV19 with TRBJ1-2; 8 bases agree with TRBD1. J lost 10 bases, V lost 5 bases, and 9 bases had no gene match. In germline, CDR1 is LNHDA, CDR2 SQIVND (reference sequence). CDR3 length equals 13 residues. CDR3 region: CASSQRGQGDYTF. Written as DNA, the CDR3 is TGTGCCAGTAGTCAAAGAGGACAGGGAGACTACACCTTC.

V and J are TRBV3-1 (or the pseudogene TRBV3-2) and TRBJ2-2, with D maybe TRBD1 (5 bases). Trimming pared 1 base from V and 4 bases from J, leaving 7 bases between. Germline V gene data show CDR1 as LGHDT and CDR2 as YNNKEL (reference sequence). This CDR3 region has 14 residues. CDR3 sequence reads: CASSQGTGTGELFF. CDR3 nucleotide sequence: TGTGCCAGCAGCCAAGGTACAGGCACCGGGGAGCTGTTTTTT.

This rearrangement joins TRBV7-2 to TRBJ2-3; maybe TRBD1 (5 bases). Germline CDR1 SGHTA, CDR2 FQGNSA. The CDR3 covers 16 residues. Trimming pared 5 bases from V and 3 bases from J, leaving 18 bases between. The DNA of the CDR3 is TGTGCCAGCAGCCCAAGGGGTGTGGTAGCAACAGATACGCAGTATTTT. It codes for CASSPRGVVATDTQYF.

As DNA, the CDR3 is TGTGCCAGCAGTGAATCGGTGAGCTCCTACAATGAGCAGTTCTTC. Translating it yields CASSESVSSYNEQFF. The chain joins TRBV6-1 to TRBJ2-1; D not certain. CDR1 and CDR2 (germline): MNHNS, SASEGT. Trimming took 2 bases from V and 0 from J, leaving 8 bases between them. The CDR3 runs 15 residues.

The chain employs TRBV30 and TRBJ1-1, with D possibly being TRBD1 (6 bases). In germline, CDR1 is GTSNPN, CDR2 SVGIG (reference sequence). The CDR3 loop spans 12 amino acids. V was pared by 4 bases and J by 8 bases, with 14 bases between. CDR3 DNA: TGTGCCTGGATACCGGACAGTCCCGAAGCTTTCTTT. This encodes CAWIPDSPEAFF. The full variable domain, completed using reference TRBV30 and TRBJ1-1, is SQTIHQWPATLVQPVGSPLSLECTVEGTSNPNLYWYRQAAGRGLQLLFYSVGIGQISSEVPQNLSASRPQDRQFILSSKKLLLSDSGFYLCAWIPDSPEAFFGQGTRLTVV.

The chain recombines TRBV7-9 with TRBJ2-3; the match to TRBD2 covers 10 bases. V lost 2 bases to trimming and J lost 5 bases; unmatched junction nucleotides: 10. The length of the CDR3 is 17 residues. Per the germline V gene, CDR1 is SEHNR and CDR2 is FQNEAQ (reference sequence). The CDR3 DNA is TGTGCCAGCAGCTTAACTAGCGGGGCCCCCCGGTTAGATACGCAGTATTTT. Protein sequence: CASSLTSGAPRLDTQYF. Complete variable domain (other parts from reference TRBV7-9 and TRBJ2-3): DTGVSQNPRHKITKRGQNVTFRCDPISEHNRLYWYRQTLGQGPEFLTYFQNEAQLEKSRLLSDRFSAERPKGSFSTLEIQRTEQGDSAMYLCASSLTSGAPRLDTQYFGPGTRLTVL.

The V call is TRBV3-1 (or the pseudogene TRBV3-2), the J call TRBJ1-1, with 9 bases lining up with TRBD1. V gave up 4 bases and J gave up 5 bases; unmatched junction bases: 5. This CDR3 spans 14 amino acids. Germline V gene sequence: CDR1 LGHDT, CDR2 YNNKEL (reference sequence). CDR3 region: CASSRDRVVTEAFF. In DNA, the CDR3 is TGTGCCAGCAGCCGGGACAGGGTGGTAACTGAAGCTTTCTTT.

The gene calls are TRBV29-1 and TRBJ2-7; a possible D gene is TRBD1 (6 bases). The germline gives CDR1 SQVTM, CDR2 ANQGSEA. The V gene lost 5 bases and the J gene lost 2 bases, with 16 bases spanning the gap. This CDR3 has 14 amino acids. CDR3: CSVLTGRIAYEQYF. The CDR3 DNA sequence: TGCAGCGTTTTAACAGGGAGAATCGCCTACGAGCAGTACTTC.

The rearrangement joins TRBV5-1 to TRBJ2-7, with TRBD2 matching 8 bases. Germline V lookup: CDR1 SGHRS, CDR2 YFSETQ. Germline trimming cut 4 bases from V and 6 bases from J; bases unmatched to any gene: 9. The CDR3 is made up of 14 amino acids. CDR3 DNA sequence: TGCGCCAGCAGCCCGGGAGGGGGGAGTCGCGAGCAGTACTTC. The encoded protein is CASSPGGGSREQYF. Combining the CDR3 with reference TRBV5-1 and TRBJ2-7 gives the whole variable domain KAGVTQTPRYLIKTRGQQVTLSCSPISGHRSVSWYQQTPGQGLQFLFEYFSETQRNKGNFPGRFSGRQFSNSRSEMNVSTLELGDSALYLCASSPGGGSREQYFGPGTRLTVT.

The chain couples TRBV2 to TRBJ1-1; 9 nucleotides match TRBD1. The junction had 7 bases not matched to a gene; V was cut back by 4 bases and J by 4 bases. The germline gives CDR1 SNHLY, CDR2 FYNNEI. CDR3 size: 15 residues. The CDR3 protein is CASSAFRGQGTEAFF. The CDR3 coding sequence is TGTGCCAGCAGTGCGTTTAGGGGACAGGGCACTGAAGCTTTCTTT.

This chain uses TRBV3-1 (or the pseudogene TRBV3-2) with TRBJ2-1, with D maybe TRBD1 (5 bases). Trimming cost V 7 bases and J 6 bases, with 13 bases left between them. Germline CDR1 and CDR2: LGHDT and YNNKEL (reference sequence). The CDR3 has 13 amino acids. CDR3 coding DNA: TGTGCCAGCAACAAGGGGTACGGCAATGAGCAGTTCTTC. Protein sequence: CASNKGYGNEQFF.

The chain combines TRBV6-5 with TRBJ2-5, with D tentatively TRBD2 (6 bases). The V and J ends lost 8 bases and 3 bases respectively, with 13 bases between them. The germline CDR1 and CDR2 sequences are MNHEY and SVGAGI. The CDR3 length is 13 residues. The CDR3 bases are TGTGCCAGCGGCAAACTAGCTGAAGAGACCCAGTACTTC. Its translation is CASGKLAEETQYF.

The rearrangement joins TRBV5-8 to TRBJ2-5, with 8 bases aligning to TRBD1. The ends lost 2 bases at V and 2 bases at J; junction bases unmatched: 5. Looked up from germline, CDR1 is SGHTS and CDR2 is YDEGEE. There are 15 residues in the CDR3. The CDR3: CASSLKDRVQETQYF. In DNA form, the CDR3 reads TGTGCCAGCAGCTTAAAGGACAGGGTGCAAGAGACCCAGTACTTC.

The chain links TRBV19 to TRBJ2-3; 13 bases are shared with TRBD2. This CDR3 spans 17 amino acids. Germline CDR1 LNHDA, CDR2 SQIVND (reference sequence). The V gene end was trimmed by 7 bases and the J gene end by 2 bases; junction bases not matched to a gene: 9. The CDR3 bases are TGTGCCAGTAACAGGGTCGGACTAGCGGGGGACACAGATACGCAGTATTTT. This translates into CASNRVGLAGDTDTQYF.

V usage is TRBV6-4 and J usage is TRBJ2-3; D might be TRBD2 (5 bases). The CDR3 has 13 amino acids. Germline CDR1 MRHNA, CDR2 SNTAGT. Trimming took 5 bases from V and 6 from J, leaving 12 bases between them. The CDR3 is CASSLRTGDTQYF. The CDR3 DNA is TGTGCCAGCAGTCTGCGGACTGGGGATACGCAGTATTTT.

This clone was counted once. The chain uses TRBV30 and TRBJ1-3; no firm D call. From germline, CDR1 is GTSNPN and CDR2 SVGIG (reference sequence). The CDR3 sequence is 11 residues long. Trimming shortened V by 7 bases and J by 0 bases, and 4 bases separated the two germline ends. The CDR3 DNA reads as TGTGCCTTCCTCTCTGGAAACACCATATATTTT. The encoded protein is CAFLSGNTIYF. The whole variable domain, filled in from reference TRBV30 and TRBJ1-3, reads SQTIHQWPATLVQPVGSPLSLECTVEGTSNPNLYWYRQAAGRGLQLLFYSVGIGQISSEVPQNLSASRPQDRQFILSSKKLLLSDSGFYLCAFLSGNTIYFGEGSWLTVV.

This rearrangement joins TRBV20-1 to TRBJ2-5; a weak D match, TRBD1 (5 bases). The CDR3 runs 15 residues. V lost 3 bases to trimming and J lost 5 bases, with 19 bases between them. CDR1 DFQATT and CDR2 SNEGSKA come from the germline V gene (reference sequence). The CDR3 nucleotides are TGCAGTGCTAGTCTGCCAGGGCCAAGAAGGGAGACCCAGTACTTC. Residues: CSASLPGPRRETQYF.